The table lists the clone carrying this T cell receptor (beta chain) with a few counts. The entry originates in a study of OX40 agonist ivuxolimab in advanced cancers. Clones were read by immunoSEQ multiplex PCR, and TCRdb kept only the in-frame ones, dropping some. This sample has approximately 40,000 clones, with 80% found just once. Germline loops: CDR1 MRHNA, CDR2 SNTAGT. There are 15 residues in the CDR3. Trimming stripped 5 bases from V and 4 bases from J, with 14 bases between. The receptor was isolated from an adult with an advanced solid tumor such as melanoma, head and neck, liver or kidney cancer. The sample in question was CD4+ or CD8+ T cells sorted from blood, obtained in a trial of the OX40 agonist ivuxolimab. The chain is built from TRBV6-4 and TRBJ2-2, with a possible D match to TRBD1 (6 bases). The CDR3, as DNA: TGTGCCAGCAGTCCGATAGGGGGTTCCACCGGGGAGCTGTTTTTT. Residues: CASSPIGGSTGELFF.